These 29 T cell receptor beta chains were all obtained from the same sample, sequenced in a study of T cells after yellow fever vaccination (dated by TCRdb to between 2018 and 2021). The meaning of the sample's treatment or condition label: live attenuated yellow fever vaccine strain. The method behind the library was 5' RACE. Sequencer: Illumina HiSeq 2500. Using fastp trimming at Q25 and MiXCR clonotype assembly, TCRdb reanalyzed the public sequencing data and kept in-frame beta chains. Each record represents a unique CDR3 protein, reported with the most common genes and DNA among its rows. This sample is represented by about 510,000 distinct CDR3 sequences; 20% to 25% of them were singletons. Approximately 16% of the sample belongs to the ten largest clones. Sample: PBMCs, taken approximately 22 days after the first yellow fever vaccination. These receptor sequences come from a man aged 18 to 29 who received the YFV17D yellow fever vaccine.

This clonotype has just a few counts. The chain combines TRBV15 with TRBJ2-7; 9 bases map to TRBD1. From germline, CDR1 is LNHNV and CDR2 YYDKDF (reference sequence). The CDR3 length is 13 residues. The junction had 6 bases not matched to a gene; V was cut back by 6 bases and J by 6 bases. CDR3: CATSSGTGPEQYF. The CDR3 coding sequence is TGTGCCACCAGTTCCGGGACAGGGCCCGAGCAGTACTTC.

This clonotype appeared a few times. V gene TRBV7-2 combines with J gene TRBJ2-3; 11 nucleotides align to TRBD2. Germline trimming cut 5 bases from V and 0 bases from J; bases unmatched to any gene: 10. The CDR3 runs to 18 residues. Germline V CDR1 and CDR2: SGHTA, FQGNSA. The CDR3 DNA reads TGTGCCAGCAGCCCAGCCCTACTAGCGGGGGCCAGCACAGATACGCAGTATTTT. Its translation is CASSPALLAGASTDTQYF.

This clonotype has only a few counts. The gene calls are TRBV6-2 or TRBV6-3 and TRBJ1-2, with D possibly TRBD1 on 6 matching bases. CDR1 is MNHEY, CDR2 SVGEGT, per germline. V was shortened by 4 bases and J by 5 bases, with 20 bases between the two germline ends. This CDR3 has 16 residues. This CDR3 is CASSSARTGLPYGYTF. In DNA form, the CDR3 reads TGTGCCAGCAGTTCCGCCCGTACAGGGCTCCCTTATGGCTACACCTTC.

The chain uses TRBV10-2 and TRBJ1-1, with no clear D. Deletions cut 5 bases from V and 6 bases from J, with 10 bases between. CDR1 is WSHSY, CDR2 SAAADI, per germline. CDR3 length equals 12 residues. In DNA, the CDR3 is TGCGCCAGCAGTAACGACGCGTCTGAAGCTTTCTTT. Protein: CASSNDASEAFF.

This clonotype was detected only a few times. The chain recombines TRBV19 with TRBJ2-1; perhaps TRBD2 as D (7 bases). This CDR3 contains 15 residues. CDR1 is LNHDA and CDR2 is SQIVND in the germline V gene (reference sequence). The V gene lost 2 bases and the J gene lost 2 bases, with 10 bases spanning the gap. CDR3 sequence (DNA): TGTGCCAGTAGTATAAGAGGGGGGGCCTACAATGAGCAGTTCTTC. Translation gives CASSIRGGAYNEQFF.

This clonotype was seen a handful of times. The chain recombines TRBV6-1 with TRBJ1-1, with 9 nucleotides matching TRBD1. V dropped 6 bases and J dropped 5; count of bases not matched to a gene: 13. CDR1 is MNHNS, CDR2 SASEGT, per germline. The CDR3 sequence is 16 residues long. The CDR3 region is CASREPGQGILTEAFF. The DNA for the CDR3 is TGTGCCAGCAGGGAGCCGGGACAGGGTATCTTAACTGAAGCTTTCTTT.

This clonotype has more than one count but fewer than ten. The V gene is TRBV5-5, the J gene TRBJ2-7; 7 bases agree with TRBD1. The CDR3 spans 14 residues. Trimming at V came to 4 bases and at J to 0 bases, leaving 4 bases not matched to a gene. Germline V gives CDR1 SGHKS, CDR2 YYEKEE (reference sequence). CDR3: CASSADRHSYEQYF. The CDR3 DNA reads TGTGCCAGCAGCGCGGACAGGCACTCCTACGAGCAGTACTTC.

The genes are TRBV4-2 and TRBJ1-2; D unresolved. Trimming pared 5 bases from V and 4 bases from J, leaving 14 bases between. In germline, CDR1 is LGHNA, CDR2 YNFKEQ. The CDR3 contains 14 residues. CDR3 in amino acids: CASSAPRASYGYTF. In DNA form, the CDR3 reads TGTGCCAGCAGCGCACCTCGGGCATCCTATGGCTACACCTTC.

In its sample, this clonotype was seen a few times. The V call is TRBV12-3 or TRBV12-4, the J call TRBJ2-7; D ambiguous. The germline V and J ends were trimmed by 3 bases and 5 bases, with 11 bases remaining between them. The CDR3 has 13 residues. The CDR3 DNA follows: TGTGCCAGCAGTTTGGGCCTCCACAACGAGCAGTACTTC. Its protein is CASSLGLHNEQYF.

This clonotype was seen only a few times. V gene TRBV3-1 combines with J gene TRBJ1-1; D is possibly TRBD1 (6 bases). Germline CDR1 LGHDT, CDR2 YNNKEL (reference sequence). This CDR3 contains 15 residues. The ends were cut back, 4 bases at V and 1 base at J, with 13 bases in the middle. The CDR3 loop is CASSRRGTRNTEAFF. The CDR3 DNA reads TGTGCCAGCAGCCGGAGGGGGACAAGGAACACTGAAGCTTTCTTT.

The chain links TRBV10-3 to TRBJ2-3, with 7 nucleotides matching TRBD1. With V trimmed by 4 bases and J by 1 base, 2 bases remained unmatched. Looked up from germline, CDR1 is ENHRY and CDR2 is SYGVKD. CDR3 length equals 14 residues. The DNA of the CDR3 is TGTGCCATCAGTGTCGGACAGGGCACAGATACGCAGTATTTT. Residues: CAISVGQGTDTQYF.

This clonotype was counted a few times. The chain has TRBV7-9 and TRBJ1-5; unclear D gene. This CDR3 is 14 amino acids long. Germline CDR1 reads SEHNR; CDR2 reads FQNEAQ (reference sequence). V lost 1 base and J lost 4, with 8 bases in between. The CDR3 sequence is CASSLGHSNQPQHF. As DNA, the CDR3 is TGTGCCAGCAGCTTAGGACACTCAAATCAGCCCCAGCATTTT.

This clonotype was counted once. The CDR3 sequence is CASSDTGTGIEAFF. Written as DNA, the CDR3 is TGTGCCAGCAGTGACACCGGGACAGGGATTGAAGCTTTCTTT. The rearrangement links TRBV6-1 to TRBJ1-1, with TRBD1 identical over 9 bases. Trimming at V came to 3 bases and at J to 7 bases, leaving 6 bases not matched to a gene. CDR3 length: 14 amino acids. Germline V CDR1 and CDR2: MNHNS, SASEGT.

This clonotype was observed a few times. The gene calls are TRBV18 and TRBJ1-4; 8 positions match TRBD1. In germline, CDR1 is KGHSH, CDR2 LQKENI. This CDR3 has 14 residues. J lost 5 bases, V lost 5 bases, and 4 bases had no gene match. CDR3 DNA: TGTGCCAGCTCAACCCGGACAGGGAATGAAAAACTGTTTTTT. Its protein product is CASSTRTGNEKLFF.

The CDR3 reads CASRSGISTDTQYF. CDR3 nucleotide sequence: TGTGCCAGCCGAAGCGGGATCAGCACAGATACGCAGTATTTT. The chain links TRBV7-2 to TRBJ2-3; 7 bases match TRBD2. V dropped 8 bases and J dropped 0; count of bases not matched to a gene: 5. The CDR3 runs to 14 residues. From germline, CDR1 is SGHTA and CDR2 FQGNSA.

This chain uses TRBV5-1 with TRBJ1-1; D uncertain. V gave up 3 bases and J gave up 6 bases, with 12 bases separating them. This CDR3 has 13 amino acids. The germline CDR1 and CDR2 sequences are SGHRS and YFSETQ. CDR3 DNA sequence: TGCGCCAGCAGCTCACAGCCTCAATCTGAAGCTTTCTTT. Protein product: CASSSQPQSEAFF.

CDR3 loop: CASSLFGTGAIEQYV. CDR3 coding DNA: TGTGCCAGCAGCTTGTTTGGGACAGGGGCGATCGAGCAGTACGTC. The chain recombines TRBV5-6 with TRBJ2-7; TRBD1 matches 10 bases. The CDR3 loop spans 15 amino acids. The germline V gene has CDR1 SGHDT and CDR2 YYEEEE. V was clipped by 1 base and J by 6 bases; unmatched bases: 7.

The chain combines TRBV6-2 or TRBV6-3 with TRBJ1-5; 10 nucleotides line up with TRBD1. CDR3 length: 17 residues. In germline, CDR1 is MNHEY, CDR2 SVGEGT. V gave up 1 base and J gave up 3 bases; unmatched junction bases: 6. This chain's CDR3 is CASSYFDRGLNNQPQHF. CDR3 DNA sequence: TGTGCCAGCAGTTACTTCGACAGGGGGCTCAACAATCAGCCCCAGCATTTT.

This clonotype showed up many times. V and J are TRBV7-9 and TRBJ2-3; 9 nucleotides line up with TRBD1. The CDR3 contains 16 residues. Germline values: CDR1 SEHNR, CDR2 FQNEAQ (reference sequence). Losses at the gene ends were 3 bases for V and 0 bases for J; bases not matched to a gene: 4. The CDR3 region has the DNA TGTGCCAGCAGCTTCCGGGACAGGGCTAGCACAGATACGCAGTATTTT. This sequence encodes CASSFRDRASTDTQYF.

As DNA, the CDR3 is TGTGCCAGTACCCGCCGGCAGGGGGCAAGTGAAAAACTGTTTTTT. Translating gives CASTRRQGASEKLFF. The chain recombines TRBV19 with TRBJ1-4, with TRBD1 matching over 8 bases. The V segment lost 7 bases and the J segment 7 bases; nucleotides outside the gene matches: 11. Germline V gene sequence: CDR1 LNHDA, CDR2 SQIVND (reference sequence). This CDR3 spans 15 amino acids.

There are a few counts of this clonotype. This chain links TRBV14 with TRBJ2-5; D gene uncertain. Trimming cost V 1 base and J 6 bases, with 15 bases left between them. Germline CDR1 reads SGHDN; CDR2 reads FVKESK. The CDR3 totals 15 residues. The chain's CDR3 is CASSQGLGLSKTQYF. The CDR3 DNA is TGTGCCAGCAGCCAAGGGCTCGGGCTTTCCAAGACCCAGTACTTC.

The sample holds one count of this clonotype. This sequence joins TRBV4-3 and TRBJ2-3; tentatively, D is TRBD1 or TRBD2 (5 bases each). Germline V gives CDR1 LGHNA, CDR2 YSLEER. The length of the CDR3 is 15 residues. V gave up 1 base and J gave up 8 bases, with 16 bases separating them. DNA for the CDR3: TGCGCCAGCAGCCAAGCCGGGGCTTCTCCCGCTACGCAGTATTTT. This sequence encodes CASSQAGASPATQYF.

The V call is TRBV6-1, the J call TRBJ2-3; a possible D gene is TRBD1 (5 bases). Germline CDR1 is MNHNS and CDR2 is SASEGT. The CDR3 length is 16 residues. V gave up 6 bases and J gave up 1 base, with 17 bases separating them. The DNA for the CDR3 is TGTGCCAGCAGCACCTCGACAGTCATTGGCACAGATACGCAGTATTTT. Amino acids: CASSTSTVIGTDTQYF.

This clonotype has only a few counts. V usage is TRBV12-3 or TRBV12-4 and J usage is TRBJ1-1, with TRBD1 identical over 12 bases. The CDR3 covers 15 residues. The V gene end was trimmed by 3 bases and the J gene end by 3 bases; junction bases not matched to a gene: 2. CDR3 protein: CASSFRDRGHTEAFF. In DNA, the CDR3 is TGTGCCAGCAGTTTCCGGGACAGGGGGCACACTGAAGCTTTCTTT.

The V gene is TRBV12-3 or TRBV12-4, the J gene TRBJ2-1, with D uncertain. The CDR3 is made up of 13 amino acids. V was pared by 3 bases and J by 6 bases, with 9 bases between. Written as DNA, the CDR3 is TGTGCCAGCAGTTTGGTCACACCCAATGAGCAGTTCTTC. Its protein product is CASSLVTPNEQFF.

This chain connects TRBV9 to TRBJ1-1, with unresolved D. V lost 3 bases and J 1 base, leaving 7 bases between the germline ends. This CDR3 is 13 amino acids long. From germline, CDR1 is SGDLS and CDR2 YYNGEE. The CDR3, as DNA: TGTGCCAGCAGCGCCACATCGAACACTGAAGCTTTCTTT. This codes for CASSATSNTEAFF.

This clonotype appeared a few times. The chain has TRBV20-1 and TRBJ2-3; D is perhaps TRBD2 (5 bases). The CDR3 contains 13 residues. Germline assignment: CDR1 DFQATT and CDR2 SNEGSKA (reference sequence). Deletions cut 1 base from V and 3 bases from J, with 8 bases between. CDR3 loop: CSARGGETDTQYF. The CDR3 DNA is TGCAGTGCTAGAGGGGGAGAAACAGATACGCAGTATTTT.

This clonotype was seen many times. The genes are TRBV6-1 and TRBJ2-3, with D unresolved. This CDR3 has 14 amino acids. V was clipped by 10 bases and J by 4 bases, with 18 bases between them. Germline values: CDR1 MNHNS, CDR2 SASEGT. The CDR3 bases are TGTGCCACCGGAGTCAGTGCGAAACCAGATACGCAGTATTTT. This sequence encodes CATGVSAKPDTQYF.

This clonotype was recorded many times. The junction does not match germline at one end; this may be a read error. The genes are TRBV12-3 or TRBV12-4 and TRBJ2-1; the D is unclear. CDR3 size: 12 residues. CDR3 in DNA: TGTGCCAGCAGCTTAGGGTTCAATGAGCAGTTCTTC. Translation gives CASSLGFNEQFF.